This T cell receptor beta chain derives from a study of blood T cell repertoires in COVID-19. Study-level background: From T cells, B-cell-depleted T cells, or PBMCs came the material, which was cDNA or gDNA.

A few counts support this clone. This CDR3 contains 14 residues. CDR1 is MNHEY and CDR2 is SMNVEV in the germline V gene (reference sequence). The germline V and J ends were trimmed by 7 bases and 1 base, with 11 bases remaining between them. This table comes from immunoSEQ multiplex PCR, and its TCRdb copy is limited to in-frame clones, with some not included. The table lists over 250,000 clones, around 87% of them singletons. Sequencing input: PBMCs or T cells enriched from blood (not recorded which). The TCR comes from a woman in her twenties or thirties who had recovered from COVID-19. The V gene is TRBV27, the J gene TRBJ2-1; weak D call: TRBD2 (5 bases). This CDR3 reads CASIGGLSYNEQFF. The CDR3 coding sequence is TGTGCCAGCATCGGCGGACTTTCCTACAATGAGCAGTTCTTC.